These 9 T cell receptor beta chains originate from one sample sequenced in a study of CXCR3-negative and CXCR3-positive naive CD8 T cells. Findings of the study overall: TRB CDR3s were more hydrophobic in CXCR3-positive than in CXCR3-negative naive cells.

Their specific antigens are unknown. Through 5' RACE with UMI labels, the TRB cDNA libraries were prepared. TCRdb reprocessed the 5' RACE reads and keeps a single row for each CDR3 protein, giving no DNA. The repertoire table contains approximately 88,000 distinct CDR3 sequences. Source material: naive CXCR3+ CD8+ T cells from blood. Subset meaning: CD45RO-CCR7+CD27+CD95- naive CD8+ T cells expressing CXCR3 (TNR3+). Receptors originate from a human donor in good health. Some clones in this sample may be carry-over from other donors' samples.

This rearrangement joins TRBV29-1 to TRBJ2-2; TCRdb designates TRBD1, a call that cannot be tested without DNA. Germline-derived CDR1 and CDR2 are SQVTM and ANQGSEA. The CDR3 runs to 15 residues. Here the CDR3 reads CSVERGRGSTGELFF.

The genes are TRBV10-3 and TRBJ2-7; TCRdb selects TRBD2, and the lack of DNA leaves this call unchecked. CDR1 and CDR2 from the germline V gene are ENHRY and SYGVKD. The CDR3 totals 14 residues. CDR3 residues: CAISAGGGPYEQYF.

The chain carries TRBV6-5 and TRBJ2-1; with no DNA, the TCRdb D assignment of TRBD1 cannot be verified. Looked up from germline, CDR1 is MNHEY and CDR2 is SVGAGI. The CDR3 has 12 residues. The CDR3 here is CASSFDRGEQFF.

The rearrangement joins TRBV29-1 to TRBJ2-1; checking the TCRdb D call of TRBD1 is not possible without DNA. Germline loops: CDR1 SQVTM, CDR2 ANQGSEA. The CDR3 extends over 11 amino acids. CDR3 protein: CSGREYNEQFF.

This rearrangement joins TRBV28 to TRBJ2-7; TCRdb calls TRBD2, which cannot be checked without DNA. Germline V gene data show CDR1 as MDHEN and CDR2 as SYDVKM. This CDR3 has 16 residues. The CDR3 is CASSLPLVAAYYEQYF.

CDR3 protein: CATSSGRGYEQYF. The chain is built from TRBV15 and TRBJ2-7; without DNA, the TCRdb call of TRBD2 cannot be checked. Germline-derived CDR1 and CDR2 are LNHNV and YYDKDF (reference sequence). This CDR3 has 13 amino acids. The full variable domain, its missing parts supplied by reference TRBV15 and TRBJ2-7, is DAMVIQNPRYQVTQFGKPVTLSCSQTLNHNVMYWYQQKSSQAPKLLFHYYDKDFNNEADTPDNFQSRRPNTSFCFLDIRSPGLGDTAMYLCATSSGRGYEQYFGPGTRLTVT.

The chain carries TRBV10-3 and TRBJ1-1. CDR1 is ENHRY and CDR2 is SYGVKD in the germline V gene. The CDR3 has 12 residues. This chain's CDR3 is CAIRGWNTEAFF.

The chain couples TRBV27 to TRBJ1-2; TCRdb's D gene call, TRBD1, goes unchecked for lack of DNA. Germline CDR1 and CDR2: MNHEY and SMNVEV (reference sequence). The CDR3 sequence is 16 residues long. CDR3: CASSFMDRSQNYGYTF.

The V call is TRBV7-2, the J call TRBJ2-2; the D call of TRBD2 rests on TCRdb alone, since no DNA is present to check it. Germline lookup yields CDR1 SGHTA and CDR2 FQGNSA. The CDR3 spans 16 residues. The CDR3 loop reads CASSHSGVPNTGELFF. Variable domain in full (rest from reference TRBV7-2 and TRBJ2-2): GAGVSQSPSNKVTEKGKDVELRCDPISGHTALYWYRQSLGQGLEFLIYFQGNSAPDKSGLPSDRFSAERTGGSVSTLTIQRTQQEDSAVYLCASSHSGVPNTGELFFGEGSRLTVL.